The 14 T cell receptor beta chains reported below all come from one sample, sequenced in a study of T cells in Graves' hyperthyroidism and ophthalmopathy. RNA transcripts provided the source from which TCR beta CDR3 regions were amplified. HTBI primers were used for first-round RT-PCR of the TCR CDR3. A single record per CDR3 protein comes from TCRdb applying MiXCR to the multiplex PCR reads. The data hold about 480,000 distinct CDR3 sequences, with about an eighth observed a single time. Sequenced: blood. These receptors were collected from a woman in her late teens or twenties with Graves' hyperthyroidism.

At least ten counts were recorded for this clonotype. V is TRBV12-3 or TRBV12-4 and J is TRBJ1-5; D remains ambiguous. The CDR3 extends over 15 amino acids. The V end was cut by 3 bases, the J end by 4 bases, with 13 bases between. CDR3 sequence: CASSLSGSENQPQHF. As DNA, the CDR3 is TGTGCCAGCAGTTTGTCGGGGTCCGAAAATCAGCCCCAGCATTTT.

The gene calls are TRBV25-1 and TRBJ1-4; D is perhaps TRBD1 (5 bases). Trimming removed 3 bases at V and 11 bases at J, with 19 bases between. The CDR3 totals 15 residues. Germline CDR1 reads MGHDK; CDR2 reads SYGVNS. In DNA form, the CDR3 reads TGTGCCAGCAGTGAGTCCGGGACCCCCTCTTCGAAACTGTTTTTT. It codes for CASSESGTPSSKLFF.

The chain carries TRBV15 and TRBJ2-1, with 8 bases fitting TRBD2. The CDR3 totals 17 residues. Germline V lookup: CDR1 LNHNV, CDR2 YYDKDF (reference sequence). The V and J ends lost 0 bases and 7 bases, in that order; junction bases with no gene match: 11. CDR3 amino acids: CATSRDRAAGERNEQFF. The CDR3 DNA reads TGTGCCACCAGCAGAGATCGGGCAGCGGGAGAACGGAATGAGCAGTTCTTC.

This clonotype was seen at least ten times. The chain carries TRBV10-3 and TRBJ2-7; 11 bases map to TRBD2. In germline, CDR1 is ENHRY, CDR2 SYGVKD. The length of the CDR3 is 16 residues. With 6 bases clipped from V and 1 base from J, the junction kept 8 bases outside the gene matches. The CDR3 DNA reads as TGTGCCATCAGGGCCGGGACTAGCGGAAATTCCTACGAGCAGTACTTC. Translating gives CAIRAGTSGNSYEQYF.

The chain links TRBV12-3 or TRBV12-4 to TRBJ2-1; 9 nucleotides match TRBD2. The trim removed 7 bases at V and 5 bases at J, leaving 15 bases unmatched. This CDR3 has 17 amino acids. CDR3 amino acids: CASTATLAGFGDNEQFF. The CDR3 DNA reads TGTGCCAGCACCGCCACTCTAGCGGGATTCGGGGACAATGAGCAGTTCTTC.

This clonotype was counted between two and nine times. The J gene is TRBJ2-2, the V gene TRBV19; D is ambiguous. V shed 6 bases and J shed 8 bases, with 16 bases lying between them. This CDR3 region has 14 residues. Germline V CDR1 and CDR2: LNHDA, SQIVND (reference sequence). The DNA for the CDR3 is TGTGCCAGTAGCTCGGGCAACGGCGCGGGGGAGCTGTTTTTT. Translation: CASSSGNGAGELFF.

The chain employs TRBV9 and TRBJ2-3; D is unresolved. Trimming left V 3 bases short and J 6 bases short, with 14 bases between. Germline-derived CDR1 and CDR2 are SGDLS and YYNGEE. The CDR3 has 14 residues. For the CDR3, the DNA is TGTGCCAGCAGCGCCCAGAAATCGGAGGATACGCAGTATTTT. It specifies CASSAQKSEDTQYF. Full variable domain (outside the CDR3, taken from reference TRBV9 and TRBJ2-3): DSGVTQTPKHLITATGQRVTLRCSPRSGDLSVYWYQQSLDQGLQFLIQYYNGEERAKGNILERFSAQQFPDLHSELNLSSLELGDSALYFCASSAQKSEDTQYFGPGTRLTVL.

The chain uses TRBV20-1 and TRBJ1-4, with 11 positions matching TRBD1. V was pared by 6 bases and J by 4 bases, with 7 bases of the junction left unmatched. This CDR3 is 15 amino acids long. The germline CDR1 and CDR2 sequences are DFQATT and SNEGSKA (reference sequence). CDR3 bases: TGCAGTGCCCCCGGACAGGGGGCGGATAATGAAAAACTGTTTTTT. It yields the protein CSAPGQGADNEKLFF.

This clonotype was observed at least ten times. CDR3 sequence (DNA): TGTGCCAGCCTCGCCGGGACAGGGGGTTCCTATGGCTACACCTTC. It yields the protein CASLAGTGGSYGYTF. The chain links TRBV2 to TRBJ1-2; 11 bases are a match to TRBD1. This CDR3 is built from 15 residues. J was trimmed by 4 bases and V by 8 bases; bases with no gene match: 9. Germline values: CDR1 SNHLY, CDR2 FYNNEI.

At least ten counts were recorded for this clonotype. V gene TRBV3-1 combines with J gene TRBJ1-2, with 7 nucleotides matching TRBD1. This CDR3 has 15 amino acids. The germline V gene has CDR1 LGHDT and CDR2 YNNKEL (reference sequence). Germline trimming cut 1 base from V and 3 bases from J; bases unmatched to any gene: 5. The CDR3 spells CASSQVGGAYYGYTF. The CDR3, as DNA: TGTGCCAGCAGCCAAGTAGGGGGCGCCTACTATGGCTACACCTTC.

There are many counts of this clonotype. The chain is built from TRBV7-2 and TRBJ1-1; a possible D gene is TRBD1 (6 bases). The germline gives CDR1 SGHTA, CDR2 FQGNSA. The CDR3 runs to 15 residues. V lost 5 bases to trimming and J lost 3 bases, with 16 bases between them. CDR3 sequence (DNA): TGTGCCAGCAGCCTGGACAGCAATCAATACACTGAAGCTTTCTTT. Encoded protein: CASSLDSNQYTEAFF.

This clonotype was picked up many times. This rearrangement joins TRBV7-6 to TRBJ2-1, with a weak D call TRBD1 (5 bases). The CDR3 runs 14 residues. V dropped 5 bases and J dropped 4 bases, with 12 bases sitting between them. Germline V gives CDR1 SGHVS, CDR2 FNYEAQ. The CDR3 nucleotides are TGTGCCAGCAGCCCCCAGACAGCATACAATGAGCAGTTCTTC. Encoded protein: CASSPQTAYNEQFF.

The rearrangement joins TRBV4-1 to TRBJ2-1; 7 positions match TRBD2. This CDR3 is built from 15 residues. Germline trimming cut 1 base from V and 4 bases from J; bases unmatched to any gene: 4. The germline V gene encodes CDR1 MGHRA and CDR2 YSYEKL. This chain's CDR3 is CASSQVQGGYNEQFF. The CDR3 DNA reads TGCGCCAGCAGCCAAGTCCAGGGAGGGTACAATGAGCAGTTCTTC.

This clonotype has a handful of counts. DNA of the CDR3: TGCGCCAGCAGCCAAGTCTACGACAGGGGGCGTTGGGACACTGAAGCTTTCTTT. This gives the protein CASSQVYDRGRWDTEAFF. This sequence joins TRBV4-1 and TRBJ1-1, with 10 bases lining up with TRBD1. The CDR3 runs 18 residues. Germline V gene sequence: CDR1 MGHRA, CDR2 YSYEKL. Germline trimming cut 1 base from V and 3 bases from J; bases unmatched to any gene: 11.